This entry lists 21 T cell receptor beta chains sequenced from one sample in a study of blood T cell repertoires in COVID-19. Profiled with immunoSEQ multiplex PCR; TCRdb holds only in-frame clones, not every one. The repertoire consists of 650,000 to 800,000 clones, with 70% to 90% occurring once and the leading ten covering roughly 0.25%. The sample taken for sequencing was peripheral blood. The receptors were sampled from a woman between 18 and 29 years old with acute or convalescent COVID-19.

The chain couples TRBV12-5 to TRBJ1-5; D is uncertain. The germline V and J ends were trimmed by 5 bases and 2 bases, with 19 bases remaining between them. Germline V lookup: CDR1 LGHNT, CDR2 FRNRAP. The CDR3 totals 17 residues. DNA of the CDR3: TGTGCTAGTGGTCACCCCAGCTCGGGGTTAGGCAATCAGCCCCAGCATTTT. This sequence encodes CASGHPSSGLGNQPQHF.

The V gene is TRBV12-3 or TRBV12-4, the J gene TRBJ1-6, with TRBD1 identical over 8 bases. The length of the CDR3 is 13 residues. J lost 8 bases, V lost 4 bases, and 1 base had no gene match. In DNA, the CDR3 is TGTGCCAGCAGTTGGGGACAGGATTCACCCCTCCACTTT. Translation gives CASSWGQDSPLHF.

This chain joins TRBV19 and TRBJ1-5, with unresolved D. Trimming took off 3 bases at V and 4 bases at J, with 13 bases between the two ends. Looked up from germline, CDR1 is LNHDA and CDR2 is SQIVND (reference sequence). The CDR3 has 15 amino acids. CDR3 DNA: TGTGCCAGTAGTATGTTCCCTCCGAGGAATCAGCCCCAGCATTTT. This gives the protein CASSMFPPRNQPQHF.

In the case of this clone: The identical CDR3 is also encoded by other nucleotide sequences in the sample. The rearrangement joins TRBV11-2 to TRBJ1-6; 7 nucleotides align to TRBD1. The CDR3 spans 14 residues. Germline V gene lookup returns CDR1 SGHAT and CDR2 FQNNGV. V lost 1 base to trimming and J lost 8 bases; unmatched junction nucleotides: 2. The CDR3: CASSLGQGYSPLHF. CDR3 DNA: TGTGCCAGCAGCTTAGGACAGGGCTATTCACCCCTCCACTTT.

In nucleotides, the CDR3 is TGTGCCAGCAGCCTTAACTATGGCTACACCTTC. This codes for CASSLNYGYTF. The chain links TRBV2 to TRBJ1-2; D gene uncertain. Trimming removed 6 bases at V and 1 base at J, with 3 bases between. CDR3 length: 11 amino acids. From germline, CDR1 is SNHLY and CDR2 FYNNEI.

This chain uses TRBV4-2 with TRBJ2-1, with D perhaps matching TRBD2 (6 bases). Germline V lookup: CDR1 LGHNA, CDR2 YNFKEQ. The ends were cut back, 8 bases at V and 9 bases at J, with 29 bases in the middle. This CDR3 spans 17 amino acids. CDR3 loop: CASYEGRDLRRPPEQFF. The DNA of the CDR3 is TGTGCCAGCTATGAGGGCAGGGACTTGAGGCGGCCGCCTGAGCAGTTCTTC.

This sequence joins TRBV7-2 and TRBJ1-2; perhaps TRBD1 as D (6 bases). The germline V and J ends were trimmed by 1 base and 7 bases, with 13 bases remaining between them. The CDR3 loop spans 14 amino acids. Germline V CDR1 and CDR2: SGHTA, FQGNSA. The CDR3: CASSLEGTRAGYTF. The CDR3 coding sequence is TGTGCCAGCAGCTTAGAAGGGACAAGGGCTGGCTACACCTTC.

The genes are TRBV9 and TRBJ2-1; D not certain. Germline V gene data show CDR1 as SGDLS and CDR2 as YYNGEE. V gave up 0 bases and J gave up 6 bases, with 10 bases separating them. This CDR3 is 14 amino acids long. The CDR3 nucleotides read TGTGCCAGCAGCGTAGGTCAGTCGGGCAATGAGCAGTTCTTC. This gives the protein CASSVGQSGNEQFF.

CDR3 region: CASSIGSGGNQPQHF. CDR3 nucleotides: TGTGCCAGTAGTATAGGGTCAGGGGGCAATCAGCCCCAGCATTTT. This chain joins TRBV19 and TRBJ1-5; D is perhaps TRBD1 (6 bases). Germline values: CDR1 LNHDA, CDR2 SQIVND (reference sequence). The CDR3 is 15 residues long. V was cut by 1 base and J by 2 bases, with 9 bases left in between.

The V gene is TRBV27, the J gene TRBJ1-2; 8 positions agree with TRBD1. Germline V gene sequence: CDR1 MNHEY, CDR2 SMNVEV (reference sequence). CDR3 length equals 14 residues. Germline trimming cut 7 bases from V and 2 bases from J; bases unmatched to any gene: 6. This CDR3 is CASTRTGTNYGYTF. CDR3 sequence (DNA): TGTGCCAGCACCCGGACAGGGACGAACTATGGCTACACCTTC.

The chain is built from TRBV6-5 and TRBJ2-5, with 7 bases identical to TRBD2. Germline CDR1 reads MNHEY; CDR2 reads SVGAGI. This CDR3 has 16 amino acids. Unmatched junction bases numbered 7, after V lost 2 bases and J lost 1 base. DNA of the CDR3: TGTGCCAGCAGTTACATTGCGGGAGAGTCCCAAGAGACCCAGTACTTC. This encodes CASSYIAGESQETQYF.

The J gene is TRBJ1-1, the V gene TRBV10-2; TRBD1 agrees at 8 bases. CDR1 is WSHSY and CDR2 is SAAADI in the germline V gene. CDR3 length: 15 amino acids. V was clipped by 7 bases and J by 9 bases; unmatched bases: 16. This chain's CDR3 is CASIDRGSGTGKAFF. The CDR3 DNA is TGCGCCAGCATCGACAGGGGTTCTGGGACAGGCAAAGCTTTCTTT.

The V gene is TRBV5-5, the J gene TRBJ2-7; 9 bases are a match to TRBD1. The CDR3 runs to 15 residues. CDR1 is SGHKS, CDR2 YYEKEE, per germline (reference sequence). V shed 1 base and J 3 bases; nucleotides not matched to a gene: 5. CDR3 bases: TGTGCCAGCAGCTTGCGAGGACAGGGGATCTACGAGCAGTACTTC. It is translated as CASSLRGQGIYEQYF.

J is TRBJ2-3 and V is TRBV19, with 12 bases identical to TRBD1. Germline lookup yields CDR1 LNHDA and CDR2 SQIVND (reference sequence). V lost 1 base, J lost 2 bases, and 1 base stayed unmatched. The CDR3 contains 16 residues. CDR3: CASSIGGQGATDTQYF. The CDR3 nucleotides read TGTGCCAGTAGTATAGGGGGACAGGGGGCCACAGATACGCAGTATTTT.

V gene TRBV28 combines with J gene TRBJ2-1; tentatively, D is TRBD2 (5 bases). Trimming shortened V by 1 base and J by 6 bases, and 13 bases separated the two germline ends. The CDR3 loop spans 15 amino acids. CDR1 is MDHEN and CDR2 is SYDVKM in the germline V gene. CDR3 DNA: TGTGCCAGCAGTTTATTAGCGATAAGAGGCAATGAGCAGTTCTTC. Encoded protein: CASSLLAIRGNEQFF. Full variable domain (remainder filled in from reference TRBV28 and TRBJ2-1): DVKVTQSSRYLVKRTGEKVFLECVQDMDHENMFWYRQDPGLGLRLIYFSYDVKMKEKGDIPEGYSVSREKKERFSLILESASTNQTSMYLCASSLLAIRGNEQFFGPGTRLTVL.

This clone was picked up one time. The chain carries TRBV13 and TRBJ1-1; 7 bases are a match to TRBD1. CDR3 length: 15 amino acids. V gave up 3 bases and J gave up 4 bases; unmatched junction bases: 8. Germline V gene lookup returns CDR1 PRHDT and CDR2 FYEKMQ (reference sequence). For the CDR3, the DNA is TGTGCCAGCAGCTTCCCGACAGGGACTGTCACTGAAGCTTTCTTT. It is translated as CASSFPTGTVTEAFF.

The chain uses TRBV5-1 and TRBJ2-7; the match to TRBD1 covers 9 bases. The V segment lost 4 bases and the J segment 6 bases; nucleotides outside the gene matches: 17. The germline V gene encodes CDR1 SGHRS and CDR2 YFSETQ. CDR3 length: 17 amino acids. The CDR3 region is CASSATIGQGSKSEQYF. CDR3 DNA sequence: TGCGCCAGCAGCGCAACCATAGGACAGGGGAGTAAATCCGAGCAGTACTTC.

This clone has only a few counts. The rearrangement joins TRBV28 to TRBJ1-6, with 7 bases matching TRBD1. The ends lost 0 bases at V and 7 bases at J; junction bases unmatched: 6. Germline loops: CDR1 MDHEN, CDR2 SYDVKM. This CDR3 spans 16 amino acids. CDR3 residues: CASSLWGGTDNSPLHF. The CDR3 nucleotides read TGTGCCAGCAGTTTATGGGGTGGGACAGACAATTCACCCCTCCACTTT.

The table lists this clone with a few counts. The CDR3 region has the DNA TGTGCCAGCACAAGGACAGCATTTGAGCAGTACTTC. Protein product: CASTRTAFEQYF. The genes are TRBV12-3 or TRBV12-4 and TRBJ2-7, with D possibly being TRBD1 (6 bases). The length of the CDR3 is 12 residues. V gave up 7 bases and J gave up 7 bases, with 14 bases separating them.

This chain joins TRBV7-2 and TRBJ2-1, with D possibly TRBD1 on 5 matching bases. Germline V lookup: CDR1 SGHTA, CDR2 FQGNSA. The CDR3 has 15 residues. The V gene lost 5 bases and the J gene lost 7 bases, with 18 bases spanning the gap. DNA for the CDR3: TGTGCCAGCAGCACCCGTCAGGGAAACAGTAATGAGCAGTTCTTC. Translation gives CASSTRQGNSNEQFF. Filled out from reference TRBV7-2 and TRBJ2-1, the complete variable domain reads GAGVSQSPSNKVTEKGKDVELRCDPISGHTALYWYRQSLGQGLEFLIYFQGNSAPDKSGLPSDRFSAERTGGSVSTLTIQRTQQEDSAVYLCASSTRQGNSNEQFFGPGTRLTVL.

The chain recombines TRBV7-3 with TRBJ2-3; D not certain. Trimming removed 5 bases at V and 1 base at J, with 4 bases between. The CDR3 covers 12 residues. Germline CDR1 is SGHTA and CDR2 is FQGTGA. The CDR3 here is CASSTGTDTQYF. The CDR3 DNA follows: TGTGCCAGCAGCACTGGCACAGATACGCAGTATTTT.